Here is one T cell receptor (beta chain) with its context. This specimen comes from a study of blood T cell repertoires in COVID-19. The overall study: There were acute and convalescent COVID-19 samples, and they came from the United States, Italy and Spain.

CDR1 is SGDLS, CDR2 YYNGEE, per germline. V was trimmed by 0 bases and J by 0 bases, leaving 7 bases between them. The CDR3 has 15 residues. Under the authors' procedure: Using reference gene primer amplification, nucleated cell counts were estimated. TCRdb keeps only in-frame clones here, not all; method: immunoSEQ multiplex PCR. That table supplies the V and J calls and clone size; D and trimming were determined from the DNA. The profile shows about 200,000 clones, roughly 90% of them singletons. What was sequenced was peripheral blood. V and J are TRBV9 and TRBJ2-1; no clear D gene. The source of this sequence is a man aged 40-49 years with active or convalescent COVID-19. The CDR3 is CASSVVPSSYNEQFF. The CDR3 nucleotides are TGTGCCAGCAGCGTAGTACCCAGCTCCTACAATGAGCAGTTCTTC.